This T cell receptor beta chain was recovered during a study of T cells in tuberculosis. Study conclusions and caveats: Low-affinity CD1B-GMM tetramer-binding T cells may have been missed.

Thawed, overnight-rested PBMC were stained with GMM-loaded CD1B tetramer, viability dye and anti-CD3, then sorted. The lipid loaded on the CD1B tetramers was C32 glucose monomycolate from Rhodococcus equi. Before cryopreservation, the sorted PBMC lost their CD14-expressing monocytes. Per the germline V gene, CDR1 is SGHNT and CDR2 is YYREEE (reference sequence). Trimming left V 3 bases short and J 2 bases short, with 14 bases between. The CDR3 sequence is 15 residues long. Data came from immunoSEQ multiplex PCR; TCRdb stores just in-frame clones and leaves some out. Of about 88,000 clones listed, approximately 91% are singletons. This clone was seen a single time.

This sequence was found in an adult woman with latent tuberculosis. Input material: CD1b-GMM tetramer-negative cells sorted from PBMCs. J is TRBJ1-2 and V is TRBV5-4; D is perhaps TRBD1 (6 bases). The CDR3, as DNA: TGTGCCAGCAGCTCGCCAAGGACAGCAAACTATGGCTACACCTTC. Translation: CASSSPRTANYGYTF.